The rows below give T cell receptor beta chains drawn from one sample of a study of control samples from healthy donors and cancer patients. TCRdb keeps only in-frame clones here, not all; method: immunoSEQ multiplex PCR. This repertoire shows 65,000 to 70,000 clones, 75% to 90% found once; its top ten account for about 3.1%. The specimen sequenced was PBMCs. The receptors here all came from a woman aged 45 to 65 with lung cancer. Each CDR3 is given without its conserved first and last residue.

v_call cdr3_aa
TRBV14 ASSHWNARIGETQY
TRBV5-1 ASSLAGNNQPQH
TRBV11-2 ASSLSRRAATNEKLF
TRBV7-2 ASSLQGFGEQY
TRBV5-1 ASSLGSGTGADTQY
TRBV7-8 ASSGRTVAYEQY
TRBV2 ASSDLLSASSYNSPLH
TRBV14 ASSWGQGNTEAF
TRBV5-1 ASSLGDGNSPLH
TRBV7-5 ARSSQDRDLNSNQPQH
TRBV6-5 ASLLQYMNTEAF
TRBV27 ASSPGTGVIAGNTIY
TRBV5-6 ASSLDKNTEAF
TRBV29-1 SVEVRRGADTQY
TRBV28 ASSLRDFYSNQPQH
TRBV11-2 ASSLGLAGQQETQY
TRBV6-6 ASSLYTEAF
TRBV20-1 SASSRTANQPQH
TRBV5-1 ASSPGTGSNQPQH
TRBV5-1 ASSLGGLTGQSYEQY
TRBV23-1 ASSQFRDRGWGYT
TRBV12-3/TRBV12-4 ASTRGRVTEAF
TRBV29-1 SVRDSRRGNSGNTIY
TRBV28 ASSPGGGMETQY
TRBV3-1/TRBV3-2 ASSPLTGELF
TRBV9 ASSAGWQGEWGLNTEAF
TRBV11-3 ASSSLPPSPLH
TRBV28 ASSTTGGDYGYT
TRBV4-2 ASSHPGQGFNNGYT
TRBV6-2/TRBV6-3 ASSPDSGPYEQY
TRBV10-3 AISAPGGTALNYGYT
TRBV28 ASSTPGTGLGEGYT
TRBV18 ASSPAGLSGNTIY
TRBV29-1 SADLGTEAF
TRBV6-1 ASSDGLGEQY
TRBV19 ASRPVDREIRRGYT
TRBV5-5 ASSLKTGIQETQY
TRBV7-8 ASSGLAATNEKLF
TRBV19 ATSYQGGSFNEKLF
TRBV6-6 ASRPTGGNSPLH